The clone carrying this T cell receptor (beta chain) was picked up a small number of times. Its antigen is undetermined. Trimming pared 6 bases from V and 4 bases from J, leaving 12 bases between. CDR1 is SNHLY, CDR2 FYNNEI, per germline. CDR3 length: 14 amino acids. Researchers attached unique molecular identifiers to individual cDNA molecules. TCRdb itself ran the 5' RACE reads through MiXCR, one entry per CDR3 protein. The sample consists of tens of thousands of distinct CDR3 sequences, 12% of them appearing once. This specimen comes from a study of early T cells in non-severe SARS-CoV-2 infection. Overall study context: The authors sequenced bulk RNA from unsorted whole blood, leaving chains unpaired.

Study outcomes and limitations: Anti-spike CD8 specificities were favored by VDJdb matching, whose results missed private and CD4 specificities.

This clonotype was sampled from an adult who was a healthcare worker with PCR-confirmed SARS-CoV-2 infection or an uninfected control (not recorded which). Material: whole blood. V and J are TRBV2 and TRBJ1-4; D unclear. CDR3 region: CASRETPDNEKLFF. The CDR3 bases are TGTGCCAGCAGGGAGACGCCTGATAATGAAAAACTGTTTTTT.